This section outlines one TCR beta chain sequence together with its context. The sample belongs to a study of blood T cell repertoires in COVID-19. Clones were read by immunoSEQ multiplex PCR, and TCRdb kept only the in-frame ones, dropping some. Among around 150,000 clones listed, roughly 80% were seen once. Participants came from roughly 23 US areas, aged roughly 18 to 95 years. Resolution of symptoms, clearance, or two negative PCRs was present in recovered Cohort 3 donors. CDR1 SGHDT and CDR2 YYEEEE come from the germline V gene. Trimming stripped 5 bases from V and 3 bases from J, with 15 bases between. The CDR3 is 15 residues long.

The TCR was taken from a man aged 50 or older who had recovered from COVID-19. The chain has TRBV5-6 and TRBJ2-1, with D possibly being TRBD2 (5 bases). Material: PBMCs or T cells enriched from blood (not recorded which). CDR3 loop: CASRQRVLSYNEQFF. The CDR3 coding sequence is TGTGCCAGCAGGCAGAGGGTCCTGAGCTACAATGAGCAGTTCTTC.